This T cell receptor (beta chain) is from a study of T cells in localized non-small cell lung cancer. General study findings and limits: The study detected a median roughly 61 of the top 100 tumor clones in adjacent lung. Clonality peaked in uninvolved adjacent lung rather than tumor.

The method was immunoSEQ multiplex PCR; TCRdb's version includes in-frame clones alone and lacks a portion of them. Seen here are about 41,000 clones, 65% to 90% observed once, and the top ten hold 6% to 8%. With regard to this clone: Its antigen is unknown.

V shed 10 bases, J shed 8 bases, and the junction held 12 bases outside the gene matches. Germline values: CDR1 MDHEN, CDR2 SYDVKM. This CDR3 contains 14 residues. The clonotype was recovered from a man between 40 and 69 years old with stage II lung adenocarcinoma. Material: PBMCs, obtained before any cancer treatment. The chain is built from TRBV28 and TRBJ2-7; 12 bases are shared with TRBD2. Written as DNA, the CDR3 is TGTGCCACAGAGACTAGCGGGAGTATACCCCAGCAGTACTTC. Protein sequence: CATETSGSIPQQYF. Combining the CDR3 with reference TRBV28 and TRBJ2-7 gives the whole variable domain DVKVTQSSRYLVKRTGEKVFLECVQDMDHENMFWYRQDPGLGLRLIYFSYDVKMKEKGDIPEGYSVSREKKERFSLILESASTNQTSMYLCATETSGSIPQQYFGPGTRLTVT.